This T cell receptor beta chain derives from a study of CD8+CD57+ T cells in acquired aplastic anemia (dated 2018 in TCRdb). Background on the whole study: A mean of around 3.3 ug of DNA, ranging from about 0.2 to 27.4 ug, was extracted from sorted CD4+ and CD8+ cells. A CD8+CD57+ expansion meant a frequency higher than the mean frequency seen in healthy subjects. The paper as a whole reports these results and caveats: Around 28 CD8+ CDR3 sequences were found to be shared between patients and controls, but these sequences appeared to be highly expressed in patients and within the immunodominant clones of the patients. No significant difference in CD8+ Simpson's diversity was found between patients and healthy controls (P=0.060).

Patients chosen for sequencing had shown expansion of CD8+CD57+ cells by flow cytometry. All patients had severe acquired aplastic anemia diagnosed by International Study of Aplastic Anemia and Agranulocytosis and Camitta criteria. Patients had received no therapy at the time of blood sampling. In the study, sorted CD4+ and CD8+ blood T cells from patients with severe aplastic anemia and from healthy subjects underwent deep sequencing of TCR repertoires. Patients were enrolled under clinicaltrials.gov protocols 00001620, 01623167, 00001397, 00071045, 00081523 and 00961064 in the USA. Ficoll-Paque density gradient centrifugation was used to isolate peripheral blood mononuclear cells. Before DNA was extracted, CD4+ and CD8+ T cells were sorted using either FACS or magnetic beads. TCR beta VDJ combination and CDR3 sequence profiling used genomic DNA as the template. An Illumina HiSeq 2000 was used for TCR repertoire sequencing. The source study handled its data this way. TRBV/TRBJ rearrangement plots, CDR3 size and DJ length profiles, and Simpson's diversity index were used to evaluate the repertoires. Whichever DNA sequence was most abundant in the deep sequencing data was defined as the immunodominant clone. CDR3 amino acid sequences were screened for sharing across subjects and were compared with published repertoires and the VDJdb database. The public sequencing data were trimmed at Q25 with fastp and processed into clonotypes with MiXCR by TCRdb, which kept only in-frame beta chains. Each CDR3 protein appears once, grouped with its most common genes and DNA. V and J calls and clone size were set by TCRdb, not the authors. The sample data list a few hundred thousand distinct CDR3 sequences, and less than 35% of these were observed just once. The ten largest clones take up 0.75% to 0.95% of the sample.

Taken from cysteine to phenylalanine, the CDR3 has 16 residues. Left in the record is the CDR3 DNA by itself, 48 bases read in frame from the first base. Deletion took 4 bases off V and 3 bases off J, with a span of 18 bases between the germline ends. CDR1 is given as SGHDN and CDR2 as FVKESK, both from the germline V gene. This clonotype was picked up a small number of times. No cognate antigen has been identified for it. No base qualities exist here, and no much larger clone lies one base off it. The sample was sorted CD4+, CD8+, or CD8+CD57+ T cells (not recorded which) from PBMCs. This TCR was recovered from a human donor with aplastic anemia. The chain links TRBV14 with TRBJ1-1; a tentative D call is TRBD1 (6 bases match). The CDR3 sequence is CASSPGGVGGHTEAFF. The DNA reads TGTGCCAGCAGCCCCGGGGGGGTCGGGGGCCACACTGAAGCTTTCTTT.